Each of the 9 T cell receptor beta chains below was sequenced from the same sample in a study of T cells after yellow fever vaccination. TCRdb itself ran the 5' RACE reads through MiXCR, one entry per CDR3 protein. The data show about 320,000 distinct CDR3 sequences, 4% to 5.5% seen once. This specimen was PBMCs, taken 15 days after the yellow fever booster vaccination. The origin of the receptors is a man younger than 35 who received the YFV17D yellow fever vaccine.

This clonotype was observed many times. This sequence joins TRBV7-2 and TRBJ2-3, with D hard to call. CDR1 SGHTA and CDR2 FQGNSA come from the germline V gene. This CDR3 has 14 amino acids. V was trimmed by 2 bases and J by 4 bases, leaving 10 bases between them. CDR3 in amino acids: CASSLRQSADTQYF. CDR3 sequence (DNA): TGTGCCAGCAGCTTACGGCAGAGCGCAGATACGCAGTATTTT.

This clonotype has at least ten counts. The chain is built from TRBV15 and TRBJ2-2; no clear D. The V end was cut by 0 bases, the J end by 7 bases, with 12 bases between. The CDR3 extends over 15 amino acids. Germline V gene data show CDR1 as LNHNV and CDR2 as YYDKDF (reference sequence). The CDR3 protein is CATSRDREWDGELFF. In DNA, the CDR3 is TGTGCCACCAGCAGAGATCGAGAATGGGACGGGGAGCTGTTTTTT.

This clonotype came up a few times. This rearrangement joins TRBV7-2 to TRBJ2-3; D might be TRBD2 (5 bases). V was cut by 2 bases and J by 2 bases, with 11 bases left in between. CDR1 and CDR2 (germline): SGHTA, FQGNSA. CDR3 length: 15 residues. The DNA for the CDR3 is TGTGCCAGCAGCTTATACGAGGGTACCACAGATACGCAGTATTTT. Its translation is CASSLYEGTTDTQYF.

This clonotype has more than one count but fewer than ten. The chain links TRBV19 to TRBJ1-1, with a weak D call TRBD1 (6 bases). CDR1 is LNHDA, CDR2 SQIVND, per germline (reference sequence). The V gene lost 4 bases and the J gene lost 1 base, with 13 bases spanning the gap. The CDR3 totals 15 residues. CDR3 residues: CASSKNRARNTEAFF. The CDR3 DNA reads TGTGCCAGTAGTAAGAACAGGGCAAGGAACACTGAAGCTTTCTTT.

This clonotype has just a few counts. The CDR3 DNA follows: TGTGCCAGCAGTGGACGCGAATACAATGAGCAGTTCTTC. Amino acid sequence: CASSGREYNEQFF. The rearrangement links TRBV12-3 or TRBV12-4 to TRBJ2-1; D is undetermined. The CDR3 sequence is 13 residues long. V gave up 5 bases and J gave up 4 bases, with 9 bases separating them.

The genes are TRBV20-1 and TRBJ2-7, with TRBD1 matching over 10 bases. The trim removed 7 bases at V and 3 bases at J, leaving 6 bases unmatched. Germline CDR1 DFQATT, CDR2 SNEGSKA (reference sequence). The CDR3 totals 13 residues. CDR3 residues: CSVPGQGIYEQYF. CDR3 DNA: TGCAGTGTACCGGGACAGGGGATCTACGAGCAGTACTTC.

The table lists this clonotype with many counts. J is TRBJ2-1 and V is TRBV7-8; D gene unclear. This CDR3 spans 20 amino acids. Trimming pared 0 bases from V and 4 bases from J, leaving 25 bases between. Germline CDR1 reads SGHVS; CDR2 reads FQNEAQ. This chain's CDR3 is CASSLAGHRRTSYLYNEQFF. Written as DNA, the CDR3 is TGTGCCAGCAGCTTAGCTGGGCACAGACGCACTTCCTATTTGTACAATGAGCAGTTCTTC.

This clonotype was seen at least ten times. The J gene is TRBJ2-2, the V gene TRBV6-5; 7 bases fit TRBD1. Germline CDR1 and CDR2: MNHEY and SVGAGI. There are 14 residues in the CDR3. With 5 bases clipped from V and 4 bases from J, the junction kept 4 bases outside the gene matches. In nucleotides, the CDR3 is TGTGCCAGCAGTCTCAACAGGGGCACCGGGGAGCTGTTTTTT. The encoded protein is CASSLNRGTGELFF.

Only a few counts were recorded for this clonotype. V gene TRBV5-1 combines with J gene TRBJ1-1; 7 positions agree with TRBD1. The CDR3 length is 15 residues. V lost 3 bases, J lost 4 bases, and 9 bases stayed unmatched. Germline V gene lookup returns CDR1 SGHRS and CDR2 YFSETQ. The CDR3, as DNA: TGCGCCAGCAGCTACTACAGGGGCAGGAGCACTGAAGCTTTCTTT. This translates into CASSYYRGRSTEAFF.